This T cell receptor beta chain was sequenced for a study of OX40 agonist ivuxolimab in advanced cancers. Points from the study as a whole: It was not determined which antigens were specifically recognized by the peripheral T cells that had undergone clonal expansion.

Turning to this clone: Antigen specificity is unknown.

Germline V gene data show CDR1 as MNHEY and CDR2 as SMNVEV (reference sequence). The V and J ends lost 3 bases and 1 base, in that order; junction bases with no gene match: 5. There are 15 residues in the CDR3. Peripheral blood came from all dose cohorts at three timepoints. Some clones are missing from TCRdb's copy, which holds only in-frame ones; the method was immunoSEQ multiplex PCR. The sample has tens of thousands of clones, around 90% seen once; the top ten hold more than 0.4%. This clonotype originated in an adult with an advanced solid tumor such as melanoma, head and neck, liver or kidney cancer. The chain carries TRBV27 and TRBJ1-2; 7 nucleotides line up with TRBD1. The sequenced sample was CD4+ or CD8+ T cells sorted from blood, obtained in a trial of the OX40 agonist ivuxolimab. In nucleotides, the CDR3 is TGTGCCAGCAGTTTTCGCGGGACAGTTAACTATGGCTACACCTTC. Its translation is CASSFRGTVNYGYTF.